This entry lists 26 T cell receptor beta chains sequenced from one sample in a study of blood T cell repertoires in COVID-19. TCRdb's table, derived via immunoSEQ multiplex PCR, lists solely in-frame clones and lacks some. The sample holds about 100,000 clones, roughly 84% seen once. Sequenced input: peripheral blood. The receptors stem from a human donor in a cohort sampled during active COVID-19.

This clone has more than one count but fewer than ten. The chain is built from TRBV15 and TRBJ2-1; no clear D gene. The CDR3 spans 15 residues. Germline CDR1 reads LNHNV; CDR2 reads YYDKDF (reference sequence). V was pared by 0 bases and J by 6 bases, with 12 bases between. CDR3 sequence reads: CATSREAEIFNEQFF. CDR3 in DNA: TGTGCCACCAGCAGAGAGGCGGAGATTTTCAATGAGCAGTTCTTC.

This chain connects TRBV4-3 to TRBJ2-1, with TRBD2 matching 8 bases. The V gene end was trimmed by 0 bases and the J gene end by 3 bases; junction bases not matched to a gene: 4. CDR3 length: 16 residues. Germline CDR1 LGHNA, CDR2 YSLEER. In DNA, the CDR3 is TGCGCCAGCAGCCAAGATCATACTAGCGGCTACAATGAGCAGTTCTTC. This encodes CASSQDHTSGYNEQFF.

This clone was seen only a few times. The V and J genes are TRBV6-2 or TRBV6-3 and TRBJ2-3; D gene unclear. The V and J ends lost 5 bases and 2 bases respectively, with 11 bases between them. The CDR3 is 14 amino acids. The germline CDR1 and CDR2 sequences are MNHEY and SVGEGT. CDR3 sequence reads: CASSIYTSTDTQYF. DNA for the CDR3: TGTGCCAGCAGTATTTATACTTCCACAGATACGCAGTATTTT.

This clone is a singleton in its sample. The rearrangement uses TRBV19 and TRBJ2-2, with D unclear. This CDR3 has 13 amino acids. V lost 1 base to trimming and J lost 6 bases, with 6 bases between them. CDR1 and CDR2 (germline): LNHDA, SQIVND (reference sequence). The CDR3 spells CASSIGGPGELFF. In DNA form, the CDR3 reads TGTGCCAGTAGTATAGGAGGCCCCGGGGAGCTGTTTTTT. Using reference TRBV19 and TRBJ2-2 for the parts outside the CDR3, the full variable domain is DGGITQSPKYLFRKEGQNVTLSCEQNLNHDAMYWYRQDPGQGLRLIYYSQIVNDFQKGDIAEGYSVSREKKESFPLTVTSAQKNPTAFYLCASSIGGPGELFFGEGSRLTVL.

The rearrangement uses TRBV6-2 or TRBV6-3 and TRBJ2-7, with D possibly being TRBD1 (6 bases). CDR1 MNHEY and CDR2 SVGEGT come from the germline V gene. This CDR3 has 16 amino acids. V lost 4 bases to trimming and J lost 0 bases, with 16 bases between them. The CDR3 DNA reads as TGTGCCAGCAGTTCGCTTGGCAGGGGCAGCTCCTACGAGCAGTACTTC. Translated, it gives CASSSLGRGSSYEQYF.

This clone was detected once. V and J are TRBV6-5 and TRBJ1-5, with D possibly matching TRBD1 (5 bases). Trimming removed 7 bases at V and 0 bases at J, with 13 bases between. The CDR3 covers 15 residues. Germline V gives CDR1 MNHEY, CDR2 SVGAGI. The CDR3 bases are TGTGCCAGCATCGACCAGGGCGCTAGCAATCAGCCCCAGCATTTT. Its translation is CASIDQGASNQPQHF.

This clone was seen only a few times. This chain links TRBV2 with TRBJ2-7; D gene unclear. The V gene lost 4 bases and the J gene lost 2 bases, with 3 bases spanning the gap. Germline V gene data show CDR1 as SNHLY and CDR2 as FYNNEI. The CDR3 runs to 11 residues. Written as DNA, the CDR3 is TGTGCCAGCAGTGCAGCCTACGAGCAGTACTTC. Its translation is CASSAAYEQYF.

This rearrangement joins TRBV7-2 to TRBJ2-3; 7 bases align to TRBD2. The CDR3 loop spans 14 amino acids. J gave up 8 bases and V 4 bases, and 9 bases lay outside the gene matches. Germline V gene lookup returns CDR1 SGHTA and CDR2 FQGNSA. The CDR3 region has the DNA TGTGCCAGCAGCTCCCGGGACTACCCATTTACGCAGTATTTT. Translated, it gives CASSSRDYPFTQYF.

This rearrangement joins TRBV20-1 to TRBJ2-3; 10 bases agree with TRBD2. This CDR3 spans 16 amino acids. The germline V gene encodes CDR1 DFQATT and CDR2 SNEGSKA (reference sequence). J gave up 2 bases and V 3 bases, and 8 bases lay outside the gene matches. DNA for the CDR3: TGCAGTGCTAGTGGGGCACTAGCGGGACTCACAGATACGCAGTATTTT. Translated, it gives CSASGALAGLTDTQYF.

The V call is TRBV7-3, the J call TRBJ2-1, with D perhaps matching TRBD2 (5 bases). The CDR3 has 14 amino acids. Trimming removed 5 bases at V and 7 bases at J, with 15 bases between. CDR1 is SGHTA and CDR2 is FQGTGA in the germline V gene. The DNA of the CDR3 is TGTGCCAGCAGCCCCTCCGGAGGAGCGAATGAGCAGTTCTTC. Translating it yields CASSPSGGANEQFF.

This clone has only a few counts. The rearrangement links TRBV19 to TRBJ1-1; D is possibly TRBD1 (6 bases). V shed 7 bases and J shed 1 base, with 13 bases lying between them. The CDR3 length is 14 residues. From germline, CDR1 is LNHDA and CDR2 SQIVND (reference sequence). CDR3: CASIPWGQNTEAFF. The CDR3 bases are TGTGCCAGTATTCCCTGGGGGCAGAACACTGAAGCTTTCTTT.

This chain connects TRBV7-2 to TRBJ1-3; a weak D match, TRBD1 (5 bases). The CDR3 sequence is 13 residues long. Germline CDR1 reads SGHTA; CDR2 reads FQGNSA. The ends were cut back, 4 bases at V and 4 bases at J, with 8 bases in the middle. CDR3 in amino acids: CASSYGGGNTIYF. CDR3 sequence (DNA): TGTGCCAGCAGCTACGGGGGGGGAAACACCATATATTTT.

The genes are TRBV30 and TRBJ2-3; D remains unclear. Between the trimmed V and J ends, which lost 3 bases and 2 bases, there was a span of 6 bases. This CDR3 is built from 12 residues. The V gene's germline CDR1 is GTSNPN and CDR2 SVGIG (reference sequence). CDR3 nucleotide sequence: TGTGCCTGGAGCAGGTACACAGATACGCAGTATTTT. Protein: CAWSRYTDTQYF.

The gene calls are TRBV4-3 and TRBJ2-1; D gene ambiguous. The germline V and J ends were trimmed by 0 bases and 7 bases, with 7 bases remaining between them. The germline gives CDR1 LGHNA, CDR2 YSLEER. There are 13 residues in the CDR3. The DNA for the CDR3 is TGCGCCAGCAGCCAAGATGTCGTGAATGAGCAGTTCTTC. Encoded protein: CASSQDVVNEQFF.

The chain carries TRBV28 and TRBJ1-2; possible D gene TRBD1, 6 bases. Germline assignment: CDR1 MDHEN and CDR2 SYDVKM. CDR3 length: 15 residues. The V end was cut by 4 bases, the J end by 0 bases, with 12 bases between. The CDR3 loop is CASSSGQRANYGYTF. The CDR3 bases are TGTGCCAGCAGTTCCGGACAGAGAGCTAACTATGGCTACACCTTC.

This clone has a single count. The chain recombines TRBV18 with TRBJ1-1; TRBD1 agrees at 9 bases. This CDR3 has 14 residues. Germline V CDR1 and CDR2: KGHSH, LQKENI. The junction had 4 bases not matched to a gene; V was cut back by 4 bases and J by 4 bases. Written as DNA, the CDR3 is TGTGCCAGCTCACTGGACAGGGGACCCACTGAAGCTTTCTTT. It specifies CASSLDRGPTEAFF.

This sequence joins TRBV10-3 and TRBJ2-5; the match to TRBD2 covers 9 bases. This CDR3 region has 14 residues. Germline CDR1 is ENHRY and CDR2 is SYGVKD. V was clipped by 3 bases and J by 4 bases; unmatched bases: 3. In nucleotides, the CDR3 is TGTGCCATCAGTGATAGCGGGAGTGGAGAGACCCAGTACTTC. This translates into CAISDSGSGETQYF.

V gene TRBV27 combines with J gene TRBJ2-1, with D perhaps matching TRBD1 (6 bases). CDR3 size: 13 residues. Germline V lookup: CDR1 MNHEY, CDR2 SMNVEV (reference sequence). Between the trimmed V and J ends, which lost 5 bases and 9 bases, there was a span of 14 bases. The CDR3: CASSPPQGFEQFF. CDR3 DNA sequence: TGTGCCAGCAGTCCACCTCAGGGGTTTGAGCAGTTCTTC.

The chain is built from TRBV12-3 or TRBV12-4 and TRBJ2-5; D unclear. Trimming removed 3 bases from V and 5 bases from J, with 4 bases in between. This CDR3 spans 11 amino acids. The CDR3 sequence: CASSFSETQYF. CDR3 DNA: TGTGCCAGCAGTTTCTCGGAGACCCAGTACTTC.

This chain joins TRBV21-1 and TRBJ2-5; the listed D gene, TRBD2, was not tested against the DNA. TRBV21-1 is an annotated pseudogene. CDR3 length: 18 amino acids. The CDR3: CASSKGGDRPEGQETQYF. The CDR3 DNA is TGTGCCAGCAGCAAAGGGGGGGATCGCCCCGAGGGCCAAGAGACCCAGTACTTC.

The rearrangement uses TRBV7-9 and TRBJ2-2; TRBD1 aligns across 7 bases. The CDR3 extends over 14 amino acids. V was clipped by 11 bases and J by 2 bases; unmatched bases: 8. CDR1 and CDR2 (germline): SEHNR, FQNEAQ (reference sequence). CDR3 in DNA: TGTGCCGTTCGACAGGGCCTAAACACCGGGGAGCTGTTTTTT. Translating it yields CAVRQGLNTGELFF.

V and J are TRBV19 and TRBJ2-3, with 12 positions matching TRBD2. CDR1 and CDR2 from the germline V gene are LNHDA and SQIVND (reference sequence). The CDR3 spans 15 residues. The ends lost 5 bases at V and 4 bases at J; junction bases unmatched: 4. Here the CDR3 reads CASSPLAGGADTQYF. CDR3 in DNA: TGTGCCAGTAGTCCGCTAGCGGGAGGGGCAGATACGCAGTATTTT.

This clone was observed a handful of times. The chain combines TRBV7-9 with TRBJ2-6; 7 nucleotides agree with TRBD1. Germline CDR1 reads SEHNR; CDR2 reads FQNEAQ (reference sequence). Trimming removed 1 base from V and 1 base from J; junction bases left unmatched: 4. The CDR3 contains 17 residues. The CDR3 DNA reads TGTGCCAGCAGCTTAGAGGGGGCCCTTTCTGGGGCCAACGTCCTGACTTTC. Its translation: CASSLEGALSGANVLTF.

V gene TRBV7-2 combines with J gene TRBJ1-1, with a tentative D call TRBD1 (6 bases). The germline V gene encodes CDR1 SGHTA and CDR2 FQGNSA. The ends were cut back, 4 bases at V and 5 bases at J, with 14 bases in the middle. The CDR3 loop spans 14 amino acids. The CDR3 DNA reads TGTGCCAGCAGCTCCCAGACCCAGGGGACTGAAGCTTTCTTT. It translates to CASSSQTQGTEAFF.

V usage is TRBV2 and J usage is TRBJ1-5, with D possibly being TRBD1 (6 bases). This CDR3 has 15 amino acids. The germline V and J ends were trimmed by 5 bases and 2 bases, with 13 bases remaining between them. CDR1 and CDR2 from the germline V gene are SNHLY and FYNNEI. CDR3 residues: CASSPTGAGNQPQHF. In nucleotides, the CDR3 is TGTGCCAGCAGTCCGACAGGTGCGGGCAATCAGCCCCAGCATTTT.

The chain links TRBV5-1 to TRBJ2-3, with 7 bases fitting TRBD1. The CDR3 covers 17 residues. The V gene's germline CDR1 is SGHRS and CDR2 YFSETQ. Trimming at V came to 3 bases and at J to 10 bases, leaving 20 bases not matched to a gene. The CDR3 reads CASSSPLGGSIPQPQYF. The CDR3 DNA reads TGCGCCAGCAGCTCCCCCCTAGGGGGCTCTATCCCACAGCCGCAGTATTTT.